The text below deals with one TCR beta chain. The antigen is unknown. Produced via immunoSEQ multiplex PCR; TCRdb's table is partial and in-frame only. The sample carries about 84,000 clones, 70% to 90% recorded once. This CDR3 region has 13 residues. V was clipped by 5 bases and J by 4 bases; unmatched bases: 4. Germline CDR1 reads GTSNPN; CDR2 reads SVGIG (reference sequence). The data stem from a study of T cell responses to AZD1222 COVID-19 vaccine. Study-level points and caveats: Across the whole spike, CD4 TCRs peaked at regions 160-218 and 743-854. Most donors were white British and more were female, and clonal diversity was possibly underestimated. Baseline antibody screening turned up just a handful of seropositive AZD1222 recipients. Unmutated variant regions are reportedly targeted by nearly half of spike-specific TCRs.

This chain joins TRBV30 and TRBJ2-2, with 7 bases that match TRBD1. The origin of this receptor is an adult in good health. The sequenced sample was peripheral blood, obtained on day 0 of AZD1222 vaccination. This CDR3 is CAWDRQGTGELFF. The CDR3 nucleotides read TGTGCCTGGGACAGACAGGGCACCGGGGAGCTGTTTTTT.